This T cell receptor (beta chain) was captured in a study of T-cell reconstitution after alpha-beta-depleted transplantation in children. Study conclusions and caveats: About two months after transplant, alpha-beta T cells reportedly came from several hundred expanded graft clones. There were some patients whose high TCRbeta diversity at day 60 came from surviving recipient T cells and thymic progenitors. T cells produced anew were the main source of T-cell counts and diversity one year after transplant.

As it was prepared, the TCRbeta library received unique molecular identifiers. TCRdb re-derived calls from the PCR reads in MiXCR, one entry per CDR3 protein. The sample holds roughly 220,000 distinct CDR3 sequences, roughly 9.1% seen once. This clonotype appeared a few times. Its antigen is currently unknown. The CDR3 sequence is 14 residues long. J lost 7 bases, V lost 3 bases, and 3 bases had no gene match. Germline V gives CDR1 MNHEY, CDR2 SVGAGI. This TCR was sampled from a male patient between 2 and 15 years old who had a stem cell transplant for acute myeloid leukemia, so the T cells may come from the graft donor. The source was PBMCs, mostly from graft donor cells, collected 360 days after TCRalphabeta/CD19-depleted stem cell transplant. The rearrangement uses TRBV6-5 and TRBJ2-1, with 10 positions matching TRBD2. The CDR3: CASSYSGRRNEQFF. CDR3 bases: TGTGCCAGCAGTTATAGCGGGAGGAGGAATGAGCAGTTCTTC.